This T cell receptor (beta chain) stems from a study of T-cell memory formation after mild COVID-19. Study-level background: Largely, TCR clusters stayed within a single donor.

MiXCR, run by TCRdb on the 5' RACE reads, gives a single entry per CDR3 protein. The data show some 210,000 distinct CDR3 sequences, 15% to 20% seen once. In this sample, this clonotype turned up a few times. The CDR3 sequence is 18 residues long. Trimming pared 0 bases from V and 0 bases from J, leaving 15 bases between. Germline V gives CDR1 KGHSH, CDR2 LQKENI. This sequence was found in an adult woman who had mild COVID-19 (a few samples of this study predate the infection). Cell type and time point are not known. This chain uses TRBV18 with TRBJ2-1; D ambiguous. Material for sequencing was PBMCs or a T cell subset sorted from them (not recorded which). The CDR3: CASSPPVLEPFSYNEQFF. CDR3 DNA: TGTGCCAGCTCACCACCGGTGTTAGAACCCTTCTCCTACAATGAGCAGTTCTTC.